This TCR beta chain appears in the sequencing data of a study of T cell responses to AZD1222 COVID-19 vaccine. A few counts support this clone. The table came from immunoSEQ multiplex PCR; TCRdb's copy has only in-frame clones and leaves some out. The sample has under 200,000 clones, about 90% seen once. V lost 7 bases and J lost 0, with 13 bases in between. Per the germline V gene, CDR1 is MDHEN and CDR2 is SYDVKM. This CDR3 has 16 amino acids. This clonotype was sampled from an adult in good health. This sequence joins TRBV28 and TRBJ2-6; maybe TRBD1 (6 bases). This specimen was peripheral blood, taken on day 0 of MenACWY control vaccination. The CDR3 region is CASTRQANSGANVLTF. The CDR3 DNA follows: TGTGCCAGCACCCGACAGGCCAACTCTGGGGCCAACGTCCTGACTTTC.